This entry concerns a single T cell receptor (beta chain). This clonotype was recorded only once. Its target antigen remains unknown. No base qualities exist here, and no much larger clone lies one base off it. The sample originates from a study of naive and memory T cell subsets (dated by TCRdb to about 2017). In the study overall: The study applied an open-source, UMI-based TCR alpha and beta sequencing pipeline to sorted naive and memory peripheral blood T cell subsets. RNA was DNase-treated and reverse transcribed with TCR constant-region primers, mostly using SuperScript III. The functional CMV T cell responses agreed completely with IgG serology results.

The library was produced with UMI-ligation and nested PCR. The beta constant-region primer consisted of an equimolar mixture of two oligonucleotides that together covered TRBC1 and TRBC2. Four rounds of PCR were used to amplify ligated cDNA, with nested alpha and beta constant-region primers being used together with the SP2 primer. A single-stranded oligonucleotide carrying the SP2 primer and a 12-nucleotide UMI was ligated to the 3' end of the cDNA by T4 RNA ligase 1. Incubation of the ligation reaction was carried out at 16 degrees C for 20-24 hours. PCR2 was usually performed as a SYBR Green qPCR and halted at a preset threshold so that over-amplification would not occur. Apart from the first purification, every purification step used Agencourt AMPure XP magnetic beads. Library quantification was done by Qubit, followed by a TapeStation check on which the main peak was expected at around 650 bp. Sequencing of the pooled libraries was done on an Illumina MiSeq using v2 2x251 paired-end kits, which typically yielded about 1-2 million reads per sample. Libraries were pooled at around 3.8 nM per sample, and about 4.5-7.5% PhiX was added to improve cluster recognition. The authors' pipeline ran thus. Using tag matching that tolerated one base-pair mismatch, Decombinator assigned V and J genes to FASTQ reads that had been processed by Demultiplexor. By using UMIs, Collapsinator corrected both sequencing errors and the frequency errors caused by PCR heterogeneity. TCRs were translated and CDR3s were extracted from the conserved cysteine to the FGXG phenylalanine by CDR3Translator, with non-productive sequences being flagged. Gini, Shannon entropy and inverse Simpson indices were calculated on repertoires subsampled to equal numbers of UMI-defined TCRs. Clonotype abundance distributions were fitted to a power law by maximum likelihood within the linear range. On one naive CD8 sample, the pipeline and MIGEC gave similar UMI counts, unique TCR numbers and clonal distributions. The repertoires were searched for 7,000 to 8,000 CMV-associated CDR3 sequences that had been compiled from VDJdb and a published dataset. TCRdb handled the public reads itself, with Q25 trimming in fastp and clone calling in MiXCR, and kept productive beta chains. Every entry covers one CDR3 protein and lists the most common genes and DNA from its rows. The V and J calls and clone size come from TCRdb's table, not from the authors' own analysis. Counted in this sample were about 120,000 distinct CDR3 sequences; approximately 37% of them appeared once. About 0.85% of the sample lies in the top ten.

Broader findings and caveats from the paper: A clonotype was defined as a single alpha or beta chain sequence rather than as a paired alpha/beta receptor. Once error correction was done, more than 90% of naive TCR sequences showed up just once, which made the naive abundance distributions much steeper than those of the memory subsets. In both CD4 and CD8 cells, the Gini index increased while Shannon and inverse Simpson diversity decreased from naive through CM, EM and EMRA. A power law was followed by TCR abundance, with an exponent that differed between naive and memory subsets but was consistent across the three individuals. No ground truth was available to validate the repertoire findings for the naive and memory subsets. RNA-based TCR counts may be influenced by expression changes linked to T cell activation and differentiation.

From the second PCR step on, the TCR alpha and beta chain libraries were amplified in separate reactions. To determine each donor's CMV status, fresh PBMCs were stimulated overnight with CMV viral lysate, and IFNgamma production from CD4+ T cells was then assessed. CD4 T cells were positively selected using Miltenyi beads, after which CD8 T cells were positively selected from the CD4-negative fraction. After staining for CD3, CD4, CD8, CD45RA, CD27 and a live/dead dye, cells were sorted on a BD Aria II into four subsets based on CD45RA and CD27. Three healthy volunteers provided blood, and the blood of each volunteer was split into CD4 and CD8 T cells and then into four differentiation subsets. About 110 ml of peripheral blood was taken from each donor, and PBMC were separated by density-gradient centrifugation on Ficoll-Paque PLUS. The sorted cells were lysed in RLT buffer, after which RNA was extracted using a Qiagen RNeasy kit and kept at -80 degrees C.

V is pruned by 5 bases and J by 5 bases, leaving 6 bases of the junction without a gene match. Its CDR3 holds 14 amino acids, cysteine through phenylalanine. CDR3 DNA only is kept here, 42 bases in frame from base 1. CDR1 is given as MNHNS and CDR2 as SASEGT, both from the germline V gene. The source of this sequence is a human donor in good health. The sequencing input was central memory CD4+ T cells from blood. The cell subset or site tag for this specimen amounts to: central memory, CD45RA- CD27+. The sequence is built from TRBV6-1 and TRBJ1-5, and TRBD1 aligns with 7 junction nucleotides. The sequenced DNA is TGTGCCAGCAGTCGACAGGGTAAGGATCAGCCCCAGCATTTT. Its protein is CASSRQGKDQPQHF.